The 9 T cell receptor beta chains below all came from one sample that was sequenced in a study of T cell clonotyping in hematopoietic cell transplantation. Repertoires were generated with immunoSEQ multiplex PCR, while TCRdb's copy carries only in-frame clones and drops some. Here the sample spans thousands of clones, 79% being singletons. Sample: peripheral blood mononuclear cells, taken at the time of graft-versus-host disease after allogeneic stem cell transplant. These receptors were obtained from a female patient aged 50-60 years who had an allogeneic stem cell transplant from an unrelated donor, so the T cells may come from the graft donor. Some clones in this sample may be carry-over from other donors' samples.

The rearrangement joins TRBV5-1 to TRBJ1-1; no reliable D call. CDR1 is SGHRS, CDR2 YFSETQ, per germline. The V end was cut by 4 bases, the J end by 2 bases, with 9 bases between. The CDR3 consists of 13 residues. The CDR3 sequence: CASSALGNTEAFF. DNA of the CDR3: TGCGCCAGCAGCGCGTTAGGAAACACTGAAGCTTTCTTT.

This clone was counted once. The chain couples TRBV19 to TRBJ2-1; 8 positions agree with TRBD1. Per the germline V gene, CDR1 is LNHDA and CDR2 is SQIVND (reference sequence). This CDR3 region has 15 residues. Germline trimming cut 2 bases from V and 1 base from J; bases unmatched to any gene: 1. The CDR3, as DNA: TGTGCCAGTAGTATAACAGGGGGGTCCTACAATGAGCAGTTCTTC. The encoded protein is CASSITGGSYNEQFF.

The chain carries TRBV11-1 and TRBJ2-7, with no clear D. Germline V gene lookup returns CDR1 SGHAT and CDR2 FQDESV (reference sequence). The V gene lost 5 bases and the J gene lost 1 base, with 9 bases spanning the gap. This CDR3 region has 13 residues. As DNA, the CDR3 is TGTGCCAGCAGCCCGACCGGTTCCTACGAGCAGTACTTC. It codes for CASSPTGSYEQYF.

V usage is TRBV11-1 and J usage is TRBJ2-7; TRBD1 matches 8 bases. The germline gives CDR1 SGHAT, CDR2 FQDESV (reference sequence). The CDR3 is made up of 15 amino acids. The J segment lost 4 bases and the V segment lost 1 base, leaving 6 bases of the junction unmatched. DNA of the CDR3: TGTGCCAGCAGCTTAGAACAGGGGGGAAGGTACGAGCAGTACTTC. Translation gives CASSLEQGGRYEQYF.

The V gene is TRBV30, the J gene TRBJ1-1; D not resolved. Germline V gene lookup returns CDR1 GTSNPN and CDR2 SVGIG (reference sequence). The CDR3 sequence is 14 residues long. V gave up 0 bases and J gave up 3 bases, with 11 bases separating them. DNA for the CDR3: TGTGCCTGGAGTGTACGGGTGAGTGACACTGAAGCTTTCTTT. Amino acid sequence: CAWSVRVSDTEAFF.

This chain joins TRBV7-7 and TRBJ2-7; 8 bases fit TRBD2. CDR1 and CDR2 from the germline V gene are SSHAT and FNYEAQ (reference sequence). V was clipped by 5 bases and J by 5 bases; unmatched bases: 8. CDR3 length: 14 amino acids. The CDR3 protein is CASSPGTRGDEQYF. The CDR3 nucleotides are TGTGCCAGCAGCCCCGGGACTAGAGGCGACGAGCAGTACTTC. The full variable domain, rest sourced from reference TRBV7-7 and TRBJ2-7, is GAGVSQSPRYKVTKRGQDVTLRCDPISSHATLYWYQQALGQGPEFLTYFNYEAQPDKSGLPSDRFSAERPEGSISTLTIQRTEQRDSAMYRCASSPGTRGDEQYFGPGTRLTVT.

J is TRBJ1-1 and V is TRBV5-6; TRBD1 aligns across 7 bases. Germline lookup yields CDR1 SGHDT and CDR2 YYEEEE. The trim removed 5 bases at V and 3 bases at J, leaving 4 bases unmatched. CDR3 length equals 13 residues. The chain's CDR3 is CASRGTDYTEAFF. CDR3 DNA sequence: TGTGCCAGCAGAGGGACAGACTACACTGAAGCTTTCTTT.

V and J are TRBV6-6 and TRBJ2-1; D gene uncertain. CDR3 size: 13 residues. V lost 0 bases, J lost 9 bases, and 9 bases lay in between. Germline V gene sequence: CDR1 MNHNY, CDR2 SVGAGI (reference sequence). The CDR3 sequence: CASSYSIVAEQFF. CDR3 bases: TGTGCCAGCAGTTACTCGATCGTGGCTGAGCAGTTCTTC.

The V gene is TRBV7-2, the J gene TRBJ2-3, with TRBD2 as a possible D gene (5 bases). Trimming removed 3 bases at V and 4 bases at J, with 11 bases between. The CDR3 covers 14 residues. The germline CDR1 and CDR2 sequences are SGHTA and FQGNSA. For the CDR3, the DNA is TGTGCCAGCAGCTTTTCTCGGGGATCAGATACGCAGTATTTT. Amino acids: CASSFSRGSDTQYF.